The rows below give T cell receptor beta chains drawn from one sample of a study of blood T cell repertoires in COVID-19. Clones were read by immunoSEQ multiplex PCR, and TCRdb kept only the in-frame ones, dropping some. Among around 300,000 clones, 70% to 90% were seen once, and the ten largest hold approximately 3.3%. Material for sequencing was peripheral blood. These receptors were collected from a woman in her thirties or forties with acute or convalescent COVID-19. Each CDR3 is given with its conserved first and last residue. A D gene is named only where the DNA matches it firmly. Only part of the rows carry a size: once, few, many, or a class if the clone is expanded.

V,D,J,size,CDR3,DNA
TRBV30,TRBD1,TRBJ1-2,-,CAWTRGQGKNYGYTF,TGTGCCTGGACAAGAGGACAGGGAAAAAACTATGGCTACACCTTC
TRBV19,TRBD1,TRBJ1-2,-,CATQTGTGPLYGYTF,TGTGCCACTCAGACGGGGACAGGCCCCCTCTATGGCTACACCTTC
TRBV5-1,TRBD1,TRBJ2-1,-,CASSLATGGFKVNEQFF,TGCGCCAGCAGCCTGGCGACAGGGGGCTTTAAGGTCAATGAGCAGTTCTTC
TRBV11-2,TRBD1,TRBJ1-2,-,CASSLTGTDEGYTF,TGTGCCAGCAGCTTAACGGGGACAGATGAGGGCTACACCTTC
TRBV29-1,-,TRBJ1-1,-,CSVDPIRGRTEVGEAFF,TGCAGCGTTGACCCGATTCGAGGTCGGACAGAAGTGGGTGAAGCTTTCTTT
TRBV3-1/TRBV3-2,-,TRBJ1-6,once,CASSQRVNNSPLHF,TGTGCCAGCAGCCAACGCGTCAATAATTCACCCCTCCACTTT
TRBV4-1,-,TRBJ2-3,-,CASSHERRGQRLSTDTQYF,TGCGCCAGCAGCCACGAACGGCGGGGACAGCGTCTAAGCACAGATACGCAGTATTTT
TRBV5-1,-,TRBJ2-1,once,CASSFTNNEQFF,TGCGCCAGCAGCTTTACTAACAATGAGCAGTTCTTC
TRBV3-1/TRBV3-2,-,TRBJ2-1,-,CASSHNSYNEQFF,TGTGCCAGCAGCCACAACTCCTACAATGAGCAGTTCTTC
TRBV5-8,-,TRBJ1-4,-,CASTTTPGIGEKLFF,TGTGCCAGCACCACTACTCCGGGGATAGGTGAAAAACTGTTTTTT
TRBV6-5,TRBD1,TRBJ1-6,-,CASSPGGLGNSPLHF,TGTGCCAGCAGTCCAGGGGGCCTAGGGAATTCACCCCTCCACTTT
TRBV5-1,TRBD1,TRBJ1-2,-,CASSEGQGGLGYTF,TGCGCCAGCAGCGAGGGACAGGGCGGGCTTGGCTACACCTTC
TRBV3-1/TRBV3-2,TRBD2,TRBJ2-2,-,CASSQALAGVRTGELFF,TGTGCCAGCAGCCAAGCACTAGCGGGGGTAAGGACCGGGGAGCTGTTTTTT
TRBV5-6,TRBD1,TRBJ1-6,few,CASSGETGGVYNSPLHF,TGTGCCAGCAGCGGGGAGACAGGGGGCGTCTATAATTCACCCCTCCACTTT